The 11 T cell receptor beta chains below come from one sample, sequenced in a study of blood T cell repertoires in COVID-19. Sequenced by immunoSEQ multiplex PCR; TCRdb stores in-frame clones only, minus some. The sample holds some 120,000 clones; roughly four fifths are singletons and the top ten take approximately 5.9%. The material sequenced was peripheral blood. The receptors here all came from an older man with COVID-19, enrolled during active disease.

CDR3 loop: CASSATGTNEKLFF. Written as DNA, the CDR3 is TGTGCCAGCAGCGCAACCGGGACTAATGAAAAACTGTTTTTT. The V gene is TRBV5-4, the J gene TRBJ1-4, with D unclear. The CDR3 runs 14 residues. The V end lost 4 bases, the J end lost 2 bases, and 9 bases lay between the germline ends. CDR1 SGHNT and CDR2 YYREEE come from the germline V gene (reference sequence). The variable domain in full, with the rest retrieved from reference TRBV5-4 and TRBJ1-4, is ETGVTQSPTHLIKTRGQQVTLRCSSQSGHNTVSWYQQALGQGPQFIFQYYREEENGRGNFPPRFSGLQFPNYSSELNVNALELDDSALYLCASSATGTNEKLFFGSGTQLSVL.

This chain connects TRBV15 to TRBJ2-5; D not resolved. The V gene's germline CDR1 is LNHNV and CDR2 YYDKDF (reference sequence). V lost 8 bases to trimming and J lost 2 bases, with 9 bases between them. The CDR3 runs 12 residues. The CDR3 DNA reads as TGTGCCACCGGAAGAGCTCAAGAGACCCAGTACTTC. Its protein is CATGRAQETQYF.

This chain links TRBV28 with TRBJ2-1; tentative D call: TRBD1 (6 bases). Looked up from germline, CDR1 is MDHEN and CDR2 is SYDVKM. CDR3 length: 14 residues. V lost 4 bases and J 7 bases, leaving 14 bases between the germline ends. DNA of the CDR3: TGTGCCAGCAGTTCACCCGGGACAAATAATGAGCAGTTCTTC. Translation gives CASSSPGTNNEQFF.

This clone was found a few times. This chain links TRBV24-1 with TRBJ2-1, with 7 bases matching TRBD2. The trim removed 0 bases at V and 0 bases at J, leaving 7 bases unmatched. Germline CDR1 is KGHDR and CDR2 is SFDVKD. This CDR3 has 18 amino acids. The CDR3 spells CATSDLRLGGGSYNEQFF. In nucleotides, the CDR3 is TGTGCCACCAGTGATTTGAGGTTGGGCGGGGGCTCCTACAATGAGCAGTTCTTC.

This clone is a singleton in its sample. The chain carries TRBV4-3 and TRBJ1-2; a possible D gene is TRBD1 (6 bases). Germline values: CDR1 LGHNA, CDR2 YSLEER. The CDR3 is 14 amino acids. V was shortened by 0 bases and J by 6 bases, with 11 bases between the two germline ends. The CDR3 loop is CASSQDRAGDGYTF. CDR3 nucleotide sequence: TGCGCCAGCAGCCAAGATCGGGCAGGGGATGGCTACACCTTC.

V gene TRBV27 combines with J gene TRBJ1-2; D possibly corresponds to TRBD1 (6 bases). The CDR3 is 17 residues long. CDR1 and CDR2 from the germline V gene are MNHEY and SMNVEV (reference sequence). Trimming cost V 6 bases and J 6 bases, with 26 bases left between them. The CDR3 DNA reads TGTGCCAGCAGCAAGAGACACCTTAAACCAACAGGGAATGGCTACACCTTC. It specifies CASSKRHLKPTGNGYTF.

The chain employs TRBV18 and TRBJ1-2, with D maybe TRBD1 (5 bases). Germline assignment: CDR1 KGHSH and CDR2 LQKENI. V was pared by 0 bases and J by 4 bases, with 12 bases between. The CDR3 contains 15 residues. The chain's CDR3 is CASSPPGLDGYGYTF. The CDR3 DNA reads as TGTGCCAGCTCACCACCGGGGCTGGACGGCTATGGCTACACCTTC.

The rearrangement uses TRBV28 and TRBJ2-7; 7 nucleotides agree with TRBD2. Germline CDR1 MDHEN, CDR2 SYDVKM. V trimming: 2 bases; J trimming: 2 bases; junction bases outside the gene matches: 3. The length of the CDR3 is 14 residues. In DNA, the CDR3 is TGTGCCAGCAGTTTAACTAGCGTCACCTACGAGCAGTACTTC. Translating it yields CASSLTSVTYEQYF.

This clone occurred a few times. The rearrangement joins TRBV7-2 to TRBJ2-7; 11 positions agree with TRBD2. Germline CDR1 is SGHTA and CDR2 is FQGNSA. V lost 6 bases, J lost 4 bases, and 8 bases stayed unmatched. The CDR3 has 15 amino acids. The CDR3 is CASSLAGTSGYEQYF. CDR3 DNA sequence: TGTGCCAGCAGTCTGGCCGGGACTAGCGGTTACGAGCAGTACTTC.

This rearrangement joins TRBV4-1 to TRBJ1-6; D remains unclear. Germline V gene data show CDR1 as MGHRA and CDR2 as YSYEKL. There are 20 residues in the CDR3. Trimming took off 5 bases at V and 16 bases at J, with 39 bases between the two ends. CDR3 region: CASSSSYYPGRQTIIHSLHF. Written as DNA, the CDR3 is TGCGCCAGCAGCTCGTCCTACTACCCCGGTCGGCAGACTATAATTCACTCTCTCCACTTT.

The chain is built from TRBV7-9 and TRBJ2-7; 7 positions agree with TRBD2. This CDR3 is 15 amino acids long. The V gene end was trimmed by 5 bases and the J gene end by 6 bases; junction bases not matched to a gene: 13. The germline V gene has CDR1 SEHNR and CDR2 FQNEAQ (reference sequence). CDR3 protein: CASSKGVGGPREQYF. As DNA, the CDR3 is TGTGCCAGCAGCAAAGGGGTGGGAGGGCCGCGCGAGCAGTACTTC.